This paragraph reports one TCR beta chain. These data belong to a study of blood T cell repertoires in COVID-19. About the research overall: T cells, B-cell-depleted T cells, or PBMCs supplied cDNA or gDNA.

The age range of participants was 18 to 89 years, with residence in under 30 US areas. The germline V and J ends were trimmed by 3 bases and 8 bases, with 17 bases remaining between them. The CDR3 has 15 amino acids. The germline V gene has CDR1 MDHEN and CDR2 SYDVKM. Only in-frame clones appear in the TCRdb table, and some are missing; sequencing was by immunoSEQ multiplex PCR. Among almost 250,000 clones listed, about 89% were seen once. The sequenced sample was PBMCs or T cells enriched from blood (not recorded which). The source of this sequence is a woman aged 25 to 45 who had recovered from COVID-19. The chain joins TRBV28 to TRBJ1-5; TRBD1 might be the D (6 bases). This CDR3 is CASSLAAGGVKPQHF. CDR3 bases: TGTGCCAGCAGTTTGGCGGCGGGGGGCGTTAAGCCCCAGCATTTT. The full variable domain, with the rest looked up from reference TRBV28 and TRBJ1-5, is DVKVTQSSRYLVKRTGEKVFLECVQDMDHENMFWYRQDPGLGLRLIYFSYDVKMKEKGDIPEGYSVSREKKERFSLILESASTNQTSMYLCASSLAAGGVKPQHFGDGTRLSIL.